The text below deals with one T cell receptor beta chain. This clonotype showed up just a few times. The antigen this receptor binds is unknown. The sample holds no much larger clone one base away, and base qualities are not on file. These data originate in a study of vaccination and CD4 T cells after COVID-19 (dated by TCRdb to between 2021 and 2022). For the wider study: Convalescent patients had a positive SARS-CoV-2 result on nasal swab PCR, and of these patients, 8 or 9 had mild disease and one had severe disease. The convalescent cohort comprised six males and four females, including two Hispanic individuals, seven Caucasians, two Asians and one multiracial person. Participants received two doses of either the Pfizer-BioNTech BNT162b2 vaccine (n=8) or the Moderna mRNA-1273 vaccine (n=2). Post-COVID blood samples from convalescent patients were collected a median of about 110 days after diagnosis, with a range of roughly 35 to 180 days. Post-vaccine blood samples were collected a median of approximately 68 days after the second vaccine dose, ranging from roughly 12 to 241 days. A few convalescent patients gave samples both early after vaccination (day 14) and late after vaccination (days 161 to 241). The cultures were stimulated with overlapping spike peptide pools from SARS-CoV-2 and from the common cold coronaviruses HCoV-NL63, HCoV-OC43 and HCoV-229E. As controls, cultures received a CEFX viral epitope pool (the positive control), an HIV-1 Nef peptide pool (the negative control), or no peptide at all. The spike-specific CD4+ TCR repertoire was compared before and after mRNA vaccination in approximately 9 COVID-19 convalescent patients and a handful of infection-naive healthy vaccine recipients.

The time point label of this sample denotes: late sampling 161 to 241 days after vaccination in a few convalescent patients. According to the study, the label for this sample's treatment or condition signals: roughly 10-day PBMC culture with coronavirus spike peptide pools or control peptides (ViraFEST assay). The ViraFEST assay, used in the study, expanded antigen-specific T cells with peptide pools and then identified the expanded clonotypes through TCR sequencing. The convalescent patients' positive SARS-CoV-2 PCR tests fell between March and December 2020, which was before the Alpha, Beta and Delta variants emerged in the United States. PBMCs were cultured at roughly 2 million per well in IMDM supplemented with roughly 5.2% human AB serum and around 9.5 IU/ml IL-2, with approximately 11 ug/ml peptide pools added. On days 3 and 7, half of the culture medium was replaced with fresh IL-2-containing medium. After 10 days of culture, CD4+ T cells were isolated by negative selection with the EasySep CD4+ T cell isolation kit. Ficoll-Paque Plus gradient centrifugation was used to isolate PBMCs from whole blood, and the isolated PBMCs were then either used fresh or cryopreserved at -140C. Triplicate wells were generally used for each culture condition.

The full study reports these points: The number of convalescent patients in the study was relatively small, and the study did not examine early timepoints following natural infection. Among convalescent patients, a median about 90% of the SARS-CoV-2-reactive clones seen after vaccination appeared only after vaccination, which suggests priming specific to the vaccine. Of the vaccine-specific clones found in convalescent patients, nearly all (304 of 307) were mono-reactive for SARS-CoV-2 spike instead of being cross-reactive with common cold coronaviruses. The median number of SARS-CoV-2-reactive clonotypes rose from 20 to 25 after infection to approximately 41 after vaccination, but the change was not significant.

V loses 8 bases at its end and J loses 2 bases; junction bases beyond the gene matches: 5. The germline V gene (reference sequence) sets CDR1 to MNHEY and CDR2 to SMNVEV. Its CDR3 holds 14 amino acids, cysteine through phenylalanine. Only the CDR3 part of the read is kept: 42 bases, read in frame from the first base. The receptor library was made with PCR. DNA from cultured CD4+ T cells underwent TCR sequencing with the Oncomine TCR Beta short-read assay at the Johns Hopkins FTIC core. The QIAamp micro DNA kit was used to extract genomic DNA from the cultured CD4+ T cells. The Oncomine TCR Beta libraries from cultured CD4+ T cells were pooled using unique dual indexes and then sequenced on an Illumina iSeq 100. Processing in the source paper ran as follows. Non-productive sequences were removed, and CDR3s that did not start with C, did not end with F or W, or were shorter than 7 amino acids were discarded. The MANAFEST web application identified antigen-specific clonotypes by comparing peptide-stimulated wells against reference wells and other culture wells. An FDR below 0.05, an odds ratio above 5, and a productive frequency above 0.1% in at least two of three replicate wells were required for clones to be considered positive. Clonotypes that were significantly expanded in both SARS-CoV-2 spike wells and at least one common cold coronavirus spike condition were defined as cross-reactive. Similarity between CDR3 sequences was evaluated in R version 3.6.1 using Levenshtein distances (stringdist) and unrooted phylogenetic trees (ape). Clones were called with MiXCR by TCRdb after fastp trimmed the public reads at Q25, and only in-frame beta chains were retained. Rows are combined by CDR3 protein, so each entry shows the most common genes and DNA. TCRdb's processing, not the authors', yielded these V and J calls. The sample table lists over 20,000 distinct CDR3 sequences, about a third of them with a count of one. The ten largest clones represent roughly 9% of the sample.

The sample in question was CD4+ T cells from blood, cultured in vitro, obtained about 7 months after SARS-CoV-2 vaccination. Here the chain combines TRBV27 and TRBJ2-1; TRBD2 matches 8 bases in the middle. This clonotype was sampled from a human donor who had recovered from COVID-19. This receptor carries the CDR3 CASSLAEAYNEQFF. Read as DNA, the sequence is TGTGCCAGCTCACTAGCGGAAGCCTACAATGAGCAGTTCTTC.